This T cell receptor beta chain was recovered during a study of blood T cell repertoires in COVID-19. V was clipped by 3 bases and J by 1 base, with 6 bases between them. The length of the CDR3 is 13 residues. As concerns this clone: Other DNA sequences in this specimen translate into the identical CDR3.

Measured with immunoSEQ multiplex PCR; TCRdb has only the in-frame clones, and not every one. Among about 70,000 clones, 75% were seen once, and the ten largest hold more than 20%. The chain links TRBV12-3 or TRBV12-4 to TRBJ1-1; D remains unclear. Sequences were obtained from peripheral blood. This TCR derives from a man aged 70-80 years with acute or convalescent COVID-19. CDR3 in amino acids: CASSFGGNTEAFF. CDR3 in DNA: TGTGCCAGCAGTTTCGGTGGGAACACTGAAGCTTTCTTT.